This TCR beta chain was found in a study of metastatic and nonmetastatic thyroid tumors (dated by TCRdb to 2019 to 2021). General notes on the study: Repertoires from peripheral blood and from tumor or nodule tissue samples of malignant and benign thyroid patients were compared.

Including cysteine and phenylalanine, the CDR3 has 15 amino acids. Just the 45-base CDR3 DNA is kept, in frame starting at base 1. Between the V and J ends, shortened by 1 base and 4 bases respectively, the junction contains 13 bases. General study outcomes and caveats: TCR beta diversity was reported as significantly higher in malignant tumors than in benign nodules, in both blood and tumor samples.

No patient had received any treatment before thyroid surgery. Patient clinical samples collected from about 2012 to 2018 were retrospectively analysed using T-cell receptor beta sequencing. This clone was recorded at least ten times. This clone's antigen is unknown. Base qualities are missing; no much larger clone stands one base away. Libraries were made using PCR. The sequencing machine was an Illumina HiSeq 4000. High-throughput sequencing was used to profile the TCR beta-chain CDR3 region of every patient. The published analysis was carried out like this. A classifier to discriminate distant-metastatic papillary thyroid cancer patients was built from CDR3 differences across clinicopathological groups. The Shannon index was used to measure repertoire diversity, and the Morisita-Horn index was used to measure how similar tumor and blood repertoires were. TCRdb ran its own pipeline on the public reads, namely fastp trimming at Q25 and MiXCR clone calling, and kept in-frame beta chains. Clone size and V and J calls follow TCRdb, not the original study. The sample table lists tens of thousands of clones, more than 20% of them with a count of one. 71% of the sample belongs to the ten largest clones.

This receptor was identified in a male donor with papillary thyroid cancer or a benign thyroid nodule (not recorded which). Some clones in this sample may be carry-over from other donors' samples. Here the chain combines TRBV12-3 or TRBV12-4 and TRBJ2-5; the D gene identity is not certain. Sequencing was performed on blood. Here is the DNA: TGTGCCAGCAGTTTAGGGCAACTAAGTGGAGAGACCCAGTACTTC. Its protein is CASSLGQLSGETQYF.